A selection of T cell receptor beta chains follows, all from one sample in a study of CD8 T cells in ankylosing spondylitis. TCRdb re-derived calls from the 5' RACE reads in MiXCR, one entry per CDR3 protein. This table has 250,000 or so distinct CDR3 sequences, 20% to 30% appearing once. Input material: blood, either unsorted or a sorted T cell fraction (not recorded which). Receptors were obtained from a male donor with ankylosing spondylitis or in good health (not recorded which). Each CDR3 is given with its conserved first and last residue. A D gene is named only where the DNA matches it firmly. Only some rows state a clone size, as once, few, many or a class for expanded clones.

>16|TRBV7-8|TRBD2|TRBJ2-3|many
CASSFTSGGSTDTQYF
TGTGCCAGCAGCTTTACTAGCGGGGGGAGCACAGATACGCAGTATTTT
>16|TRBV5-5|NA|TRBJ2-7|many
CASSFGGGSSSYEQYF
TGTGCCAGCAGTTTTGGTGGGGGGTCATCCTCCTACGAGCAGTACTTC
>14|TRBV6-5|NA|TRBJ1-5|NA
CASSYIGEDQPQHF
TGTGCCAGCAGTTACATAGGGGAGGATCAGCCCCAGCATTTT
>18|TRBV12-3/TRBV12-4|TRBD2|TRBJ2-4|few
CAFSPGTSGVLAKNIQYF
TGTGCCTTCAGCCCCGGGACTAGCGGGGTCCTAGCCAAAAACATTCAGTACTTC
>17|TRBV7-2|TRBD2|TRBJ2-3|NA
CASSLWGMGGSTDTQYF
TGTGCCAGCAGCTTATGGGGGATGGGGGGGAGTACAGATACGCAGTATTTT
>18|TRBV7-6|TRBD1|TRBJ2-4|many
CASSLRDRGSVAKNIQYF
TGTGCCAGCAGCTTAAGGGACAGGGGAAGTGTAGCCAAAAACATTCAGTACTTC
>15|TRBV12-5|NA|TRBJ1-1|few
CASGLGPGLNTEAFF
TGTGCTAGTGGTTTGGGTCCAGGACTGAACACTGAAGCTTTCTTT
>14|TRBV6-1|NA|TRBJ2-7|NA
CASEKLVSSSEQYF
TGTGCCAGCGAAAAACTAGTGTCCTCCTCCGAGCAGTACTTC
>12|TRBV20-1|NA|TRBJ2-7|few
CSATGSSYEQYF
TGCAGTGCTACTGGGAGCTCCTACGAGCAGTACTTC
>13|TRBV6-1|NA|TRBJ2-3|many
CASTKRSTDTQYF
TGTGCCAGCACCAAGAGGAGCACAGATACGCAGTATTTT
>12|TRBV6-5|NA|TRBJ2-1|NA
CASSSLANEQFF
TGTGCCAGCAGTTCCTTGGCTAATGAGCAGTTCTTC
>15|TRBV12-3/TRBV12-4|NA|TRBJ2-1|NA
CASSLGLVTDNEQFF
TGTGCCAGCAGTTTAGGTCTAGTTACGGACAATGAGCAGTTCTTC
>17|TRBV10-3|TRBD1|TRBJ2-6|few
CAISEEAGGSGANVLTF
TGTGCCATCAGTGAGGAGGCAGGGGGTTCTGGGGCCAACGTCCTGACTTTC
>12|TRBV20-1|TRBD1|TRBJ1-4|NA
CSAKQGYEKLFF
TGCAGTGCAAAACAGGGGTATGAAAAACTGTTTTTT
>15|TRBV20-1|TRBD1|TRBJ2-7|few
CSAVTPGQGSYEQYF
TGCAGTGCTGTTACCCCCGGACAGGGTTCGTACGAGCAGTACTTC
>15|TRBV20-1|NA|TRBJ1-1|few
CSARDLQISGTEAFF
TGCAGTGCTAGAGATCTCCAGATCTCGGGCACTGAAGCTTTCTTT
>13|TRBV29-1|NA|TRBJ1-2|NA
CSVGGQHFDGYTF
TGCAGCGTTGGCGGACAGCACTTCGATGGCTACACCTTC
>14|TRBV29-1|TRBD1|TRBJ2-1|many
CSVGEGARDNEQFF
TGCAGCGTTGGCGAGGGGGCGAGGGACAATGAGCAGTTCTTC
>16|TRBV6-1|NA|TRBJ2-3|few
CASRRGRGPGTDTQYF
TGTGCCAGCAGGCGAGGACGGGGGCCTGGTACAGATACGCAGTATTTT
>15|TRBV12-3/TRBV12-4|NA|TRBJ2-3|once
CASSFQDFPGDTQYF
TGTGCCAGCAGTTTTCAGGACTTTCCAGGGGATACGCAGTATTTT
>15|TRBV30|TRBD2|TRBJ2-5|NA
CAWKGGLAGESTQYF
TGTGCCTGGAAGGGGGGACTAGCGGGGGAGTCGACCCAGTACTTC
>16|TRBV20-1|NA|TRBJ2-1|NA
CSARDGSSPNYNEQFF
TGCAGTGCTAGAGATGGGTCCTCCCCAAACTACAATGAGCAGTTCTTC
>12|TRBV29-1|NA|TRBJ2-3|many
CSVVGRADTQYF
TGCAGCGTTGTGGGCAGGGCAGATACGCAGTATTTT
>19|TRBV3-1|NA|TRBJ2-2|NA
CTISTFSPSLRPNTGELFF
TGTACCATCAGCACCTTTAGCCCCAGTCTCAGACCGAACACCGGGGAGCTGTTTTTT
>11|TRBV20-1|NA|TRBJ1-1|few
CSAVGIGEAFF
TGCAGTGCCGTGGGAATAGGTGAAGCTTTCTTT
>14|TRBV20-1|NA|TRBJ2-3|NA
CSASGHQTTDTQYF
TGCAGTGCTTCGGGACACCAAACCACAGATACGCAGTATTTT
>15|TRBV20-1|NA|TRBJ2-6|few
CSATRVASGANVLTF
TGCAGTGCCACCCGGGTGGCCTCTGGGGCCAACGTCCTGACTTTC
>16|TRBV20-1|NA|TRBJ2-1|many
CSARGATASSYNEQFF
TGCAGTGCTAGAGGGGCGACAGCCAGCTCCTACAATGAGCAGTTCTTC
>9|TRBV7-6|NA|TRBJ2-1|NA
CHPHGPRFF
TGTCACCCTCATGGTCCGAGGTTCTTC
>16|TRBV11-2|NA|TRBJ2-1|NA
CASSLGDYSSYNEQFF
TGTGCCAGCAGCTTAGGAGACTACAGCTCCTACAATGAGCAGTTCTTC
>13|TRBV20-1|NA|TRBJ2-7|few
CSATDSQSYEQYF
TGCAGTGCTACTGACTCCCAGAGCTACGAGCAGTACTTC